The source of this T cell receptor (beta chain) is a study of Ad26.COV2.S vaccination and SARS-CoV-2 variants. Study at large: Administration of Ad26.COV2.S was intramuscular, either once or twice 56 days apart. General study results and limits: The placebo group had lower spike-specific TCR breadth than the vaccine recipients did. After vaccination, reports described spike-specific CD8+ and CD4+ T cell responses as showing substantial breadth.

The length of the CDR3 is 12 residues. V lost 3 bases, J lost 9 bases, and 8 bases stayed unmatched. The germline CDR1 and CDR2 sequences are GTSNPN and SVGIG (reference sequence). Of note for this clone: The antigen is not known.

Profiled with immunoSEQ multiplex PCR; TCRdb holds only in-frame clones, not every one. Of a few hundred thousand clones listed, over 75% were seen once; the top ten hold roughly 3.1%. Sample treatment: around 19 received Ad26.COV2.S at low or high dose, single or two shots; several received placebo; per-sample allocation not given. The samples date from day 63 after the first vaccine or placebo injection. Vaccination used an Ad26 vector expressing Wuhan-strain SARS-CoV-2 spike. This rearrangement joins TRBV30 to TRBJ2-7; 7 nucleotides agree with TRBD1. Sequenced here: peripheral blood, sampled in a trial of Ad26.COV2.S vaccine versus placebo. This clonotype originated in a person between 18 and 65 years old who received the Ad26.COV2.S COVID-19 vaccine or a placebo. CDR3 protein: CAWRETGRGQYF. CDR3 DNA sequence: TGTGCCTGGAGAGAGACAGGGAGAGGGCAGTACTTC.